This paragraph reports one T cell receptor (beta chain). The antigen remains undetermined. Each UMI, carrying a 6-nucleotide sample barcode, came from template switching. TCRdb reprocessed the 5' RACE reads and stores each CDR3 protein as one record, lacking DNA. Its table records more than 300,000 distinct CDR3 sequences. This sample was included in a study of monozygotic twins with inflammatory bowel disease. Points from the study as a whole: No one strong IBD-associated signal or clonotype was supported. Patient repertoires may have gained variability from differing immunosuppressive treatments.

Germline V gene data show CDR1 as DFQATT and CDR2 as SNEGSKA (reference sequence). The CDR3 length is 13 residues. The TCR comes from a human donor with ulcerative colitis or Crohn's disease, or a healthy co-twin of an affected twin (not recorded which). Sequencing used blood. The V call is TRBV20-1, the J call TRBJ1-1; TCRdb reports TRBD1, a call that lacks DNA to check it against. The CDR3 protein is CSASQDRGGEAFF.